This TCR beta chain originates from a study of regulatory T cells in long-lasting Graves disease. Time point indicated: newly diagnosed GD, antithyroid drugs for less than 3 months. The TCR library was made from RNA that had been extracted from PBMCs in TRIzol. CDR1 is SGDLS and CDR2 is YYNGEE in the germline V gene. V shed 4 bases and J shed 6 bases, with 17 bases lying between them. The CDR3 covers 15 residues. Investigators prepared the TCR beta libraries by applying iRepertoire HTBI primers and Arm-PCR of CDR3 regions. As processed by the authors: In the combined samples, 62 TRBV and under 15 TRBJ segments were identified. TCRdb independently ran MiXCR on the multiplex PCR reads; one entry per CDR3 protein. What appears here as the V and J calls and clone size reflects TCRdb's work, not the paper's. The data show fewer than 550,000 distinct CDR3 sequences, with roughly 15% seen just once and approximately 22% held by the top ten.

These sequences were also reported in another study, on T cells in Graves' hyperthyroidism and ophthalmopathy.

This receptor was obtained from a woman younger than 35 with Graves disease. The rearrangement uses TRBV9 and TRBJ2-1, with D hard to call. Material: peripheral blood mononuclear cells (PBMCs), obtained at new diagnosis, from a patient treated with antithyroid drugs. The CDR3 is CASSLRTQNGNEQFF. The CDR3 region has the DNA TGTGCCAGCAGCCTTAGGACCCAAAATGGCAATGAGCAGTTCTTC.